This TCR beta chain was captured by sequencing in a study of T cell responses to AZD1222 COVID-19 vaccine. Germline V CDR1 and CDR2: SGDLS, YYNGEE. The CDR3 totals 16 residues. V lost 3 bases, J lost 1 base, and 9 bases stayed unmatched. The protocol was immunoSEQ multiplex PCR, while the TCRdb copy is restricted to in-frame clones and leaves out a portion. Of approximately 200,000 clones in the sample, approximately 93% are singletons; the top ten hold around 3.5%. This sample comprised peripheral blood, obtained 28 days after the second AZD1222 dose. The rearrangement links TRBV9 to TRBJ2-5, with 7 bases matching TRBD2. The sequence was collected from an adult who received the AZD1222 COVID-19 vaccine. CDR3 nucleotides: TGTGCCAGCAGCGCCCATGGGGGGGGGTTCCAAGAGACCCAGTACTTC. Translation gives CASSAHGGGFQETQYF.